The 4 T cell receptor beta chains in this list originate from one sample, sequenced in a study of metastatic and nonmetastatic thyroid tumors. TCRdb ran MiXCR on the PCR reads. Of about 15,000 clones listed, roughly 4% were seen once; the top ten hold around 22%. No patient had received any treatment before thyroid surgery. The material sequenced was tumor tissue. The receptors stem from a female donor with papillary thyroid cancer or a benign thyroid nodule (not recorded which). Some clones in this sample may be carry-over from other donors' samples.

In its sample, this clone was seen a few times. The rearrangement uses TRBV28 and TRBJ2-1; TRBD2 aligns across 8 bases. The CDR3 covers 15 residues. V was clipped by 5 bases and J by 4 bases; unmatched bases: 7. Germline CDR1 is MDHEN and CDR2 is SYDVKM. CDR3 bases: TGTGCCAGCAGTCGTAGCGGGATGTTTTACAATGAGCAGTTCTTC. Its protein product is CASSRSGMFYNEQFF.

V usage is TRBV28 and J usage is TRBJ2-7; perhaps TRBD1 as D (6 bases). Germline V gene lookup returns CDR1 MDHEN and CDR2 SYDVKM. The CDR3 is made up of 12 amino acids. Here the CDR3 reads CATRGGLYEQYF. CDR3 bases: TGTGCGACCCGAGGGGGTCTCTACGAGCAGTACTTC.

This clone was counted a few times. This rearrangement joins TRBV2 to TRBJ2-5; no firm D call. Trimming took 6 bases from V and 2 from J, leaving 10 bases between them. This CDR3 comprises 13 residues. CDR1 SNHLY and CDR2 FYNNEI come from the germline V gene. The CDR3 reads CASSSIGQETQYF. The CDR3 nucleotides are TGTGCCAGCAGCAGTATAGGGCAAGAGACCCAGTACTTC.

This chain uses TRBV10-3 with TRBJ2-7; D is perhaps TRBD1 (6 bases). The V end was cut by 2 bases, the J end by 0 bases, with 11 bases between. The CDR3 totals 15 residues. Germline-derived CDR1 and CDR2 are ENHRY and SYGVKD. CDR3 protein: CAISEGQTYSYEQYF. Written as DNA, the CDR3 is TGTGCCATCAGTGAGGGACAGACTTACTCCTACGAGCAGTACTTC.